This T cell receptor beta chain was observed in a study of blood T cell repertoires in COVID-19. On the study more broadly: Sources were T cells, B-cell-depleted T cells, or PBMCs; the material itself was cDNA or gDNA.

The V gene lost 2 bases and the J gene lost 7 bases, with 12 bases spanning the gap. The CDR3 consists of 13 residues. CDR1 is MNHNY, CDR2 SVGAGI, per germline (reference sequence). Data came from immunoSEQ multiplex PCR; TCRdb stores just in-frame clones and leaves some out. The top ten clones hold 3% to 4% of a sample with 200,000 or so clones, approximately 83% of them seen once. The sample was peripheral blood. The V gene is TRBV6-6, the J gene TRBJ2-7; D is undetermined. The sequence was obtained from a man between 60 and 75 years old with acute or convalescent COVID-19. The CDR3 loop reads CASSYQSGWEQYF. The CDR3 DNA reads TGTGCCAGCAGTTACCAGTCAGGTTGGGAGCAGTACTTC.